The 26 T cell receptor beta chains below come from one sample, sequenced in a study of vaccination and CD4 T cells after COVID-19. Antigens of these TCRs are unknown. Cultured CD4+ T cell DNA was sequenced using the Oncomine TCR Beta short-read assay. One entry per CDR3 protein, called by TCRdb with MiXCR from the PCR reads. The sample comprises a few thousand distinct CDR3 sequences, 24% of which are singletons, and approximately 53% rests with the top ten. Documented treatment: roughly 11-day PBMC culture with coronavirus spike peptide pools or control peptides (ViraFEST assay). The sequenced sample was CD4+ T cells from blood, cultured in vitro, obtained after SARS-CoV-2 vaccination. These receptors all stem from a human donor who had recovered from COVID-19.

This clonotype is labeled medium-sized. J is TRBJ2-7 and V is TRBV4-1; 7 bases are a match to TRBD1. The V gene end was trimmed by 6 bases and the J gene end by 3 bases; junction bases not matched to a gene: 5. Germline V CDR1 and CDR2: MGHRA, YSYEKL. The CDR3 loop spans 13 amino acids. The DNA for the CDR3 is TGCGCCAGCAGACAACCAGGGGGCTACGAGCAGTACTTC. It specifies CASRQPGGYEQYF.

This clonotype is deemed medium-sized. The chain employs TRBV20-1 and TRBJ2-3; D gene ambiguous. Per the germline V gene, CDR1 is DFQATT and CDR2 is SNEGSKA (reference sequence). CDR3 length: 12 residues. V lost 6 bases and J 7 bases, leaving 14 bases between the germline ends. The CDR3 DNA sequence: TGCAGTGCCCGTACCTCGCAGCATACGCAGTATTTT. Its protein is CSARTSQHTQYF.

In its sample, this clonotype ranks as medium-sized. The rearrangement joins TRBV19 to TRBJ1-2; TRBD1 is a possible D gene (5 bases). This CDR3 contains 15 residues. V shed 3 bases and J shed 4 bases, with 15 bases lying between them. Germline CDR1 is LNHDA and CDR2 is SQIVND (reference sequence). CDR3 bases: TGTGCCAGTAGTATTTTTCGCAGACAGCCCTATGGCTACACCTTC. Translation gives CASSIFRRQPYGYTF.

By share of the sample, this clonotype is large. This chain links TRBV2 with TRBJ1-1; D not certain. V dropped 7 bases and J dropped 8 bases, with 14 bases sitting between them. From germline, CDR1 is SNHLY and CDR2 FYNNEI. CDR3 length equals 12 residues. CDR3 DNA sequence: TGTGCCAGCACACGGGAGGTCAGGGAAGCTTTCTTT. This codes for CASTREVREAFF.

In its sample, this clonotype was seen a few times. The chain combines TRBV20-1 with TRBJ1-5, with 7 bases that match TRBD1. With 2 bases clipped from V and 6 bases from J, the junction kept 7 bases outside the gene matches. The germline CDR1 and CDR2 sequences are DFQATT and SNEGSKA (reference sequence). The length of the CDR3 is 14 residues. The CDR3 DNA is TGCAGTGCTAGAACACCAGGGGGATCTCAGCCCCAGCATTTT. Its translation: CSARTPGGSQPQHF.

The genes are TRBV6-4 and TRBJ2-2; 8 bases are shared with TRBD1. With 2 bases clipped from V and 3 bases from J, the junction kept 2 bases outside the gene matches. From germline, CDR1 is MRHNA and CDR2 SNTAGT. This CDR3 comprises 15 residues. The CDR3 region has the DNA TGTGCCAGCAGTGACCCGACAGGGGACACCGGGGAGCTGTTTTTT. Encoded protein: CASSDPTGDTGELFF.

With regard to this clonotype: Possible read error: a much larger clone is one base away. The chain employs TRBV7-2 and TRBJ1-5; 8 nucleotides match TRBD1. Germline V lookup: CDR1 SGHTA, CDR2 FQGNSA. CDR3 length equals 12 residues. The CDR3 nucleotides read TGTGTCAGCAGCCTTGGACAGGGGCCCCAGCATTTT. Residues: CVSSLGQGPQHF.

The chain recombines TRBV20-1 with TRBJ1-3; D is undetermined. Per the germline V gene, CDR1 is DFQATT and CDR2 is SNEGSKA (reference sequence). V was trimmed by 0 bases and J by 3 bases, leaving 21 bases between them. This CDR3 is 18 amino acids long. The CDR3 region has the DNA TGCAGTGCTAGAGATTTCAATCGTTGGGAGAAGAGTGGAAACACCATATATTTT. Its translation is CSARDFNRWEKSGNTIYF.

The J gene is TRBJ2-7, the V gene TRBV7-2, with 10 bases lining up with TRBD2. The CDR3 runs to 17 residues. The trim removed 0 bases at V and 2 bases at J, leaving 7 bases unmatched. Germline-derived CDR1 and CDR2 are SGHTA and FQGNSA. The DNA of the CDR3 is TGTGCCAGCAGCTTAGCGAAGTGGAGCGGGGGGGCCTACGAGCAGTACTTC. It translates to CASSLAKWSGGAYEQYF.

This clonotype is judged large (0.1 to 1%). The chain joins TRBV7-9 to TRBJ1-5, with D unresolved. Germline V gene sequence: CDR1 SEHNR, CDR2 FQNEAQ (reference sequence). The CDR3 is made up of 13 amino acids. Deletions cut 3 bases from V and 6 bases from J, with 9 bases between. The CDR3, as DNA: TGTGCCAGCAGCTTCCAAGACCGTCAGCCCCAGCATTTT. It specifies CASSFQDRQPQHF.

The CDR3 here is CATHDGRSTDTQYF. CDR3 DNA: TGTGCCACCCACGACGGACGTAGCACAGATACGCAGTATTTT. The chain has TRBV10-3 and TRBJ2-3, with D hard to call. This CDR3 is built from 14 residues. Germline V CDR1 and CDR2: ENHRY, SYGVKD. V gave up 10 bases and J gave up 0 bases, with 14 bases separating them.

This chain uses TRBV20-1 with TRBJ1-3; D gene uncertain. V dropped 3 bases and J dropped 4 bases, with 13 bases sitting between them. Germline V gives CDR1 DFQATT, CDR2 SNEGSKA (reference sequence). The CDR3 is made up of 14 amino acids. CDR3 residues: CSARSGGGGNTIYF. The CDR3 region has the DNA TGCAGTGCTAGGAGTGGAGGAGGGGGAAACACCATATATTTT.

The chain carries TRBV20-1 and TRBJ1-6; TRBD1 matches 7 bases. CDR1 DFQATT and CDR2 SNEGSKA come from the germline V gene (reference sequence). This CDR3 spans 18 amino acids. Losses at the gene ends were 2 bases for V and 5 bases for J; bases not matched to a gene: 15. CDR3 DNA sequence: TGCAGTGCTAGACAACGAAGAACAGGGGAAACCAATAATTCACCCCTCCACTTT. This translates into CSARQRRTGETNNSPLHF.

The gene calls are TRBV2 and TRBJ1-1; 7 bases are a match to TRBD1. Germline assignment: CDR1 SNHLY and CDR2 FYNNEI. The V segment lost 4 bases and the J segment 4 bases; nucleotides outside the gene matches: 12. The CDR3 totals 16 residues. CDR3 sequence (DNA): TGTGCCAGCAGTGGGGGACAGTGGGCCATGAGCACTGAAGCTTTCTTT. Translated, it gives CASSGGQWAMSTEAFF.

This clonotype is deemed medium-sized. The chain joins TRBV20-1 to TRBJ2-1; no definite D call. CDR1 is DFQATT, CDR2 SNEGSKA, per germline (reference sequence). Trimming took off 7 bases at V and 4 bases at J, with 8 bases between the two ends. The CDR3 is made up of 11 amino acids. The CDR3 loop is CSVLEYNEQFF. CDR3 coding DNA: TGCAGTGTCCTAGAGTACAATGAGCAGTTCTTC.

V gene TRBV29-1 combines with J gene TRBJ2-3; no reliable D call. The CDR3 spans 13 residues. V lost 3 bases, J lost 5 bases, and 12 bases lay in between. In germline, CDR1 is SQVTM, CDR2 ANQGSEA. The CDR3 protein is CSVDTGSLDTQYF. The CDR3, as DNA: TGCAGCGTTGATACGGGTTCACTAGATACGCAGTATTTT.

This clonotype was seen a few times. The chain links TRBV7-2 to TRBJ2-3; 8 nucleotides align to TRBD2. This CDR3 spans 15 amino acids. The junction had 7 bases not matched to a gene; V was cut back by 5 bases and J by 3 bases. Germline CDR1 is SGHTA and CDR2 is FQGNSA. The CDR3 coding sequence is TGTGCCAGCAGCGTTACTAGCGGTTGGACAGATACGCAGTATTTT. It translates to CASSVTSGWTDTQYF.

This clonotype is medium-sized by share. The rearrangement joins TRBV20-1 to TRBJ1-5; D is unclear. This CDR3 contains 13 residues. V lost 6 bases to trimming and J lost 5 bases, with 14 bases between them. Germline V gene sequence: CDR1 DFQATT, CDR2 SNEGSKA (reference sequence). CDR3 amino acids: CSAPPYAYQPQHF. The CDR3 DNA sequence: TGCAGTGCACCACCTTACGCCTATCAGCCCCAGCATTTT.

Concerning this clonotype: A single base separates this from a much larger clone, so it may be a read error. This chain links TRBV10-1 with TRBJ1-2; TRBD1 matches 7 bases. The CDR3 contains 15 residues. J was trimmed by 2 bases and V by 2 bases; bases with no gene match: 5. CDR1 is WNHNN and CDR2 is SYGVQD in the germline V gene (reference sequence). The CDR3 protein is CASSEDRAPNYGYTF. The CDR3 bases are TGCGCCAGCAGTGAGGACAGGGCCCCAAACTATGGCTACACCTTC.

This clonotype qualifies as medium-sized. The chain combines TRBV20-1 with TRBJ2-5; a possible D gene is TRBD1 (5 bases). The CDR3 sequence is 12 residues long. The V gene lost 5 bases and the J gene lost 5 bases, with 12 bases spanning the gap. Germline V gene lookup returns CDR1 DFQATT and CDR2 SNEGSKA (reference sequence). In nucleotides, the CDR3 is TGCAGTGCTGGGCAGGGTAGGGAGACCCAGTACTTC. It is translated as CSAGQGRETQYF.

This clonotype is medium-sized (0.01 to 0.1%) by share. The chain links TRBV7-2 to TRBJ1-2, with 9 nucleotides matching TRBD1. There are 15 residues in the CDR3. Germline V gene lookup returns CDR1 SGHTA and CDR2 FQGNSA. The ends lost 0 bases at V and 4 bases at J; junction bases unmatched: 3. As DNA, the CDR3 is TGTGCCAGCAGCTTAGCTGGGACAGGGCTCTATGGCTACACCTTC. Residues: CASSLAGTGLYGYTF.

The V gene is TRBV7-2, the J gene TRBJ2-2; D is uncertain. The germline gives CDR1 SGHTA, CDR2 FQGNSA. The CDR3 has 14 amino acids. V lost 4 bases and J lost 3, with 9 bases in between. CDR3 nucleotides: TGTGCCAGCAGCTCTTACACTCACACCGGGGAGCTGTTTTTT. This gives the protein CASSSYTHTGELFF.

CDR3: CASSDRQGYEQYF. In nucleotides, the CDR3 is TGTGCCAGTAGTGATAGACAGGGGTACGAGCAGTACTTC. The rearrangement uses TRBV19 and TRBJ2-7; 8 nucleotides align to TRBD1. The CDR3 is made up of 13 amino acids. V dropped 5 bases and J dropped 4; count of bases not matched to a gene: 4. Germline values: CDR1 LNHDA, CDR2 SQIVND (reference sequence).

The J gene is TRBJ2-1, the V gene TRBV19; 7 bases align to TRBD1. The CDR3 runs 15 residues. Germline CDR1 reads LNHDA; CDR2 reads SQIVND (reference sequence). Unmatched junction bases numbered 5, after V lost 4 bases and J lost 2 bases. The CDR3 DNA follows: TGTGCCAGTAGTAACGGCAGGGGGACCTACAATGAGCAGTTCTTC. It translates to CASSNGRGTYNEQFF.

This sequence joins TRBV7-2 and TRBJ2-4; 8 nucleotides align to TRBD2. The CDR3 is 14 residues long. Germline assignment: CDR1 SGHTA and CDR2 FQGNSA. J lost 9 bases, V lost 1 base, and 5 bases had no gene match. CDR3: CASSLVSTSGIQYF. As DNA, the CDR3 is TGTGCCAGCAGCTTAGTCTCAACTAGCGGCATTCAGTACTTC.

The chain combines TRBV20-1 with TRBJ2-1; D may correspond to TRBD1 or TRBD2 (6 bases each). Trimming stripped 3 bases from V and 9 bases from J, with 18 bases between. This CDR3 is 14 amino acids long. CDR1 DFQATT and CDR2 SNEGSKA come from the germline V gene (reference sequence). The CDR3 region is CSASLRGHMSEQFF. In nucleotides, the CDR3 is TGCAGTGCTAGTTTGCGGGGACACATGTCTGAGCAGTTCTTC.